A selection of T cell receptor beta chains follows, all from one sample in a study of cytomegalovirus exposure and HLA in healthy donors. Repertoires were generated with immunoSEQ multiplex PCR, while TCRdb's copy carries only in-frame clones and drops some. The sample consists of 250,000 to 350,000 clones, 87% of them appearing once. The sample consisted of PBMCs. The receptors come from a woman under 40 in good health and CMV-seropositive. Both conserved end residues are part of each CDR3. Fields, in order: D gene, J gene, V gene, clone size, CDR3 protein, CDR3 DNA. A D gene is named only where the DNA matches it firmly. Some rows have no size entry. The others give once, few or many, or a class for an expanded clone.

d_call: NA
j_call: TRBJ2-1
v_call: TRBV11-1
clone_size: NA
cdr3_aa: CASRPRLRVNEQFF
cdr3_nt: TGTGCCAGCAGGCCACGACTTAGAGTTAATGAGCAGTTCTTC

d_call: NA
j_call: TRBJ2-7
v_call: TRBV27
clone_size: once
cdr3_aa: CASSSQDSDEQYF
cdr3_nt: TGTGCCAGCAGTAGTCAGGATTCGGACGAGCAGTACTTC

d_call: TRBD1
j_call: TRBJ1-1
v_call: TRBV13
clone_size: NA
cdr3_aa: CASSSGQTEAFF
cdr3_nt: TGTGCCAGCAGCTCGGGACAGACTGAAGCTTTCTTT

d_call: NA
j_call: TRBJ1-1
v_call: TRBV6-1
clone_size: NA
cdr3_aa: CASSLSRRENTEAFF
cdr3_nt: TGTGCCAGCAGTTTAAGCCGTAGGGAGAACACTGAAGCTTTCTTT

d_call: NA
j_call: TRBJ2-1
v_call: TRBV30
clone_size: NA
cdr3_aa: CAWSAQGWNEQFF
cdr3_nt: TGTGCCTGGAGTGCCCAGGGGTGGAATGAGCAGTTCTTC

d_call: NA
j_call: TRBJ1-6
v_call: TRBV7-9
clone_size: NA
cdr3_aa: CASTSTAYDNSPLHF
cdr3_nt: TGTGCCAGCACCTCGACGGCCTACGATAATTCACCCCTCCACTTT

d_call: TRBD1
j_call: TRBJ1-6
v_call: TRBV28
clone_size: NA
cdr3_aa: CASSWDSDPSSYNSPLHF
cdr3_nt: TGTGCCAGCAGTTGGGACAGCGACCCTAGCTCCTATAATTCACCCCTCCACTTT

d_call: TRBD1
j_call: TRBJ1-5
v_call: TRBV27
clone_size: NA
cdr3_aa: CASSYSGGYSNQPQHF
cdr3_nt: TGTGCCAGCAGTTATTCAGGGGGATATAGCAATCAGCCCCAGCATTTT

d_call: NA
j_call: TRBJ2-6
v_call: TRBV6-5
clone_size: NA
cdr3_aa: CASSPISGANVLTF
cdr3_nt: TGTGCCAGCAGTCCGATCTCTGGGGCCAACGTCCTGACTTTC

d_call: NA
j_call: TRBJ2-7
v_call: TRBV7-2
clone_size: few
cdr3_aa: CASSLWGYEQYF
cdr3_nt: TGTGCCAGCAGCTTATGGGGGTACGAGCAGTACTTC

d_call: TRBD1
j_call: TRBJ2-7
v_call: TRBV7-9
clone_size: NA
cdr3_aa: CASSFSGTGAWEQYF
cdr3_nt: TGTGCCAGCAGCTTCTCCGGGACAGGGGCGTGGGAGCAGTACTTC

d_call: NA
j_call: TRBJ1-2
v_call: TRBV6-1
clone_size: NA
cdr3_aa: CASSRQDFGYGYTF
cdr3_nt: TGTGCCAGCAGCAGACAGGACTTTGGCTATGGCTACACCTTC

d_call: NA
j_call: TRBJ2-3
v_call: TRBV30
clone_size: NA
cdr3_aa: CAWRTGSLITDTQYF
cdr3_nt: TGTGCCTGGAGAACGGGCTCCCTGATCACAGATACGCAGTATTTT

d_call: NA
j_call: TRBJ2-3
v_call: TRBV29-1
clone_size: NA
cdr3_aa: CSVEWVFTDTQYF
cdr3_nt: TGCAGCGTTGAATGGGTCTTCACAGATACGCAGTATTTT

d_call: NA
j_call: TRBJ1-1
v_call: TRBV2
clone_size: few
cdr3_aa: CASSGRDGEAFF
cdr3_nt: TGTGCCAGCAGTGGCCGGGACGGTGAAGCTTTCTTT

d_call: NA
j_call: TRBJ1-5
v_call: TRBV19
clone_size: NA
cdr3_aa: CASKRQGLDQPQHF
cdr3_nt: TGTGCCAGTAAGAGGCAGGGGTTAGATCAGCCCCAGCATTTT

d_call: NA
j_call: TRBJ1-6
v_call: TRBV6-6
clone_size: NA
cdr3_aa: CASSSLGSYNSPLHF
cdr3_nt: TGTGCCAGCAGTTCCCTTGGCAGCTATAATTCACCCCTCCACTTT

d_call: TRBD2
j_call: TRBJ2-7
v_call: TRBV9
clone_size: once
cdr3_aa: CASSASSGSTYEQYF
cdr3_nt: TGTGCCAGCAGCGCCTCTAGCGGGAGTACCTACGAGCAGTACTTC

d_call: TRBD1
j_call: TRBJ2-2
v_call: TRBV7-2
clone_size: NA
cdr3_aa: CASSSGQLAGELFF
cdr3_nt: TGTGCCAGCAGCTCGGGACAGTTAGCCGGGGAGCTGTTTTTT

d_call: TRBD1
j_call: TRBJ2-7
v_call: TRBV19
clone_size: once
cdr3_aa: CASGTGNSYEQYF
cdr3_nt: TGTGCCAGCGGGACAGGGAATAGCTACGAGCAGTACTTC

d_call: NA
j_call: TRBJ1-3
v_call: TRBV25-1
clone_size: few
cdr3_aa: CASSEGVGGSGNTIYF
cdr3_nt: TGTGCCAGCAGTGAAGGTGTGGGCGGATCTGGAAACACCATATATTTT

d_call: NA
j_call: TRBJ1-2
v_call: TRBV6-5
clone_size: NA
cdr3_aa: CASSTTGGYGYTF
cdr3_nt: TGTGCCAGCAGTACGACAGGCGGCTATGGCTACACCTTC

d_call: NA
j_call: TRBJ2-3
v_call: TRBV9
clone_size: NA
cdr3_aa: CASSLQGGGDRGTQYF
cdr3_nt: TGTGCCAGCAGCCTACAGGGAGGGGGAGATAGGGGAACGCAGTATTTT

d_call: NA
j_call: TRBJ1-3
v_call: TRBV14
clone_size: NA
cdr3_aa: CASSPVFPGYGNTIYF
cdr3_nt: TGTGCCAGCAGCCCGGTGTTTCCAGGTTATGGAAACACCATATATTTT

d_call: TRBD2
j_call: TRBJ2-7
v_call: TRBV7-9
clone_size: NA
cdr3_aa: CASSSRLAAPEQYF
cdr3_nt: TGTGCCAGCAGCTCAAGACTAGCGGCCCCCGAGCAGTACTTC

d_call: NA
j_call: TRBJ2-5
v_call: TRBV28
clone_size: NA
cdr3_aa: CATTGLQETQYF
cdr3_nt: TGTGCCACCACGGGACTGCAAGAGACCCAGTACTTC

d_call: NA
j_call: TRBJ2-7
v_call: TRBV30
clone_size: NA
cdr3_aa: CACKDGPSYEQYF
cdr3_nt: TGTGCCTGCAAGGACGGACCCTCCTACGAGCAGTACTTC

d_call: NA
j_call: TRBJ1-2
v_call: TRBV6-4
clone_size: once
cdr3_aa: CASSDQAGPFYGYTF
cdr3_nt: TGTGCCAGCAGTGACCAGGCAGGTCCCTTCTATGGCTACACCTTC

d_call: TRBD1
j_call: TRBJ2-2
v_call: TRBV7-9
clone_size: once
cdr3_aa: CATNLQGFTGELFF
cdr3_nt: TGTGCCACAAACTTACAGGGGTTTACCGGGGAGCTGTTTTTT

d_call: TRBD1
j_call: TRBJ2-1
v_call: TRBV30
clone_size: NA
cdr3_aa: CAWSAGTGNEQFF
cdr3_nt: TGTGCCTGGAGCGCCGGGACAGGCAATGAGCAGTTCTTC

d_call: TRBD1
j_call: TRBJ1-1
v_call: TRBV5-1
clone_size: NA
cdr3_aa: CASSPRGQGVMSTEAFF
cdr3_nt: TGCGCCAGCAGCCCCCGTGGACAGGGGGTTATGAGCACTGAAGCTTTCTTT

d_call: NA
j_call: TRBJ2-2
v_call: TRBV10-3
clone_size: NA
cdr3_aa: CAIGGSGELFF
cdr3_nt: TGTGCCATCGGGGGGTCCGGGGAGCTGTTTTTT

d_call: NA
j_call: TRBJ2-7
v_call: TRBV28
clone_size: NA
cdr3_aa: CASSGTTLGYEQYF
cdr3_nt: TGTGCCAGCAGTGGGACAACCCTTGGGTACGAGCAGTACTTC

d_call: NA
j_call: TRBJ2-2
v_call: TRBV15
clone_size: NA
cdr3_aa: CATSRGGRRDTGELFF
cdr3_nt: TGTGCCACCAGCAGAGGAGGGAGGAGGGACACCGGGGAGCTGTTTTTT

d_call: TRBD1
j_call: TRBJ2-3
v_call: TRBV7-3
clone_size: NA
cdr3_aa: CASSPRTGVSTDTQYF
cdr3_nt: TGTGCCAGCAGCCCTAGGACAGGGGTGAGCACAGATACGCAGTATTTT

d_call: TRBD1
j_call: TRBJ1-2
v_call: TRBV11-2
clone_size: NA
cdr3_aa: CASSPGTGQLYGYTF
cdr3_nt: TGTGCCAGCAGCCCTGGGACAGGCCAGCTTTATGGCTACACCTTC

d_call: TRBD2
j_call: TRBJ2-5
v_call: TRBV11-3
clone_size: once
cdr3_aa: CASSLGRGIQETQYF
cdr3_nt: TGTGCCAGCAGCTTAGGGCGGGGGATCCAAGAGACCCAGTACTTC

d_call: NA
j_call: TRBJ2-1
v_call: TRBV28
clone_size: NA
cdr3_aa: CASSPDGGGEQFF
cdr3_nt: TGTGCCAGCAGTCCGGACGGCGGAGGTGAGCAGTTCTTC

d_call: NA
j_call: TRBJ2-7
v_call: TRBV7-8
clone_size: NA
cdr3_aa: CASSEGRVYEQYF
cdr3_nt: TGTGCCAGCAGCGAGGGCAGGGTTTACGAGCAGTACTTC

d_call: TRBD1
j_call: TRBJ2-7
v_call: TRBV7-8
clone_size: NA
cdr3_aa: CASSNSRDSPSYEQYF
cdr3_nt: TGTGCCAGCAGCAACTCCCGGGACAGCCCTTCCTACGAGCAGTACTTC

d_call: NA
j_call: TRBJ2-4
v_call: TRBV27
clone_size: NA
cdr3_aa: CASSPPLAKNIQYF
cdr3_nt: TGTGCCAGCAGCCCCCCCCTGGCCAAAAACATTCAGTACTTC

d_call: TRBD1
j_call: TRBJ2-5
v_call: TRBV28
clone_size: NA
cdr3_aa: CASSYGTGGTQETQYF
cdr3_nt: TGTGCCAGCAGTTATGGGACAGGGGGTACTCAAGAGACCCAGTACTTC

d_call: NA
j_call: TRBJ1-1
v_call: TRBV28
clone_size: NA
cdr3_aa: CASSGGWPEAFF
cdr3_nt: TGTGCCAGCAGTGGGGGGTGGCCTGAAGCTTTCTTT

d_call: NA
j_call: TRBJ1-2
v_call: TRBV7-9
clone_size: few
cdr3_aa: CASSPREANYGYTF
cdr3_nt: TGTGCCAGCAGCCCCCGGGAAGCTAACTATGGCTACACCTTC

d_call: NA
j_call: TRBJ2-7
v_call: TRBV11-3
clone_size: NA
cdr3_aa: CASSLEDSYEQYF
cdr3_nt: TGTGCCAGCAGCTTAGAGGACTCCTACGAGCAGTACTTC

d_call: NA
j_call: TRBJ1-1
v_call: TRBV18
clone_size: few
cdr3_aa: CASSPPGRNTEAFF
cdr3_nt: TGTGCCAGCTCACCACCAGGAAGGAACACTGAAGCTTTCTTT

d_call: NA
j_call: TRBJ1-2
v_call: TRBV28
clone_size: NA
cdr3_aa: CASSSDILSNYGYTF
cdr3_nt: TGTGCCAGCAGTTCCGACATCCTCTCTAACTATGGCTACACCTTC

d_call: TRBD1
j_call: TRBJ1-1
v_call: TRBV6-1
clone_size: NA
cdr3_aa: CASRTGGRTEAFF
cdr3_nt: TGTGCCAGCAGGACAGGGGGGAGGACTGAAGCTTTCTTT

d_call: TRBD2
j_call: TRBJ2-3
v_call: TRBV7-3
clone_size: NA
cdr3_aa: CASRGGSTDTQYF
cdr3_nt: TGTGCCAGTCGGGGGGGAAGCACAGATACGCAGTATTTT

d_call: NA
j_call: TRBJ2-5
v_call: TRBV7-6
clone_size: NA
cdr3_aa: CASSLGMQETQYF
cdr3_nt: TGTGCCAGCAGCTTAGGTATGCAAGAGACCCAGTACTTC

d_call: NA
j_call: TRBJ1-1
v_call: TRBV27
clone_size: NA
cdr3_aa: CASRQRETEAFF
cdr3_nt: TGTGCCAGCAGACAAAGGGAGACTGAAGCTTTCTTT

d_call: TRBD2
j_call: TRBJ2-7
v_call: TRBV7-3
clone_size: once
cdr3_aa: CASSPQLAGGSYEQYF
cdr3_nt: TGTGCCAGCAGCCCCCAACTAGCGGGAGGTTCCTACGAGCAGTACTTC